The 21 T cell receptor beta chains listed next were all sequenced from one sample in a study of cytomegalovirus exposure and HLA in healthy donors. The PCR made use of 60 Vbeta and 13 Jbeta primers. Sequencing used immunoSEQ multiplex PCR; TCRdb keeps in-frame clones, though not all of them. The repertoire holds some 160,000 clones, with 72% as singletons. The specimen sequenced was PBMCs. These receptors all stem from a man aged 40-49 years in good health and CMV-seronegative.

This chain uses TRBV6-5 with TRBJ2-4; 9 bases fit TRBD1. The germline V gene encodes CDR1 MNHEY and CDR2 SVGAGI. This CDR3 has 15 residues. With V trimmed by 6 bases and J by 4 bases, 7 bases remained unmatched. The CDR3, as DNA: TGTGCCAGCAGCCCCCCCGGGACAGGGAAAAACATTCAGTACTTC. It yields the protein CASSPPGTGKNIQYF.

The chain recombines TRBV7-3 with TRBJ2-1, with 11 positions matching TRBD2. CDR3 length: 16 amino acids. The ends lost 1 base at V and 7 bases at J; junction bases unmatched: 6. Germline values: CDR1 SGHTA, CDR2 FQGTGA. The CDR3 loop reads CASSLKLAGARNEQFF. CDR3 nucleotides: TGTGCCAGCAGCTTAAAACTAGCGGGGGCTCGTAATGAGCAGTTCTTC.

As DNA, the CDR3 is TGTGCCAGCAGTATGGACAAGGCTTGGGGCGAGCAGTACTTC. Its translation is CASSMDKAWGEQYF. This chain joins TRBV6-1 and TRBJ2-7; weak D call: TRBD1 (5 bases). The V end was cut by 5 bases, the J end by 6 bases, with 17 bases between. The CDR3 extends over 14 amino acids. The V gene's germline CDR1 is MNHNS and CDR2 SASEGT.

The rearrangement uses TRBV7-7 and TRBJ2-5; D is perhaps TRBD2 (6 bases). Trimming removed 5 bases at V and 3 bases at J, with 10 bases between. CDR3 length equals 13 residues. The germline gives CDR1 SSHAT, CDR2 FNYEAQ (reference sequence). This CDR3 is CASSRGTEETQYF. The CDR3 DNA sequence: TGTGCCAGCAGCCGCGGGACGGAAGAGACCCAGTACTTC.

This sequence joins TRBV6-5 and TRBJ1-1; D unresolved. The CDR3 consists of 11 residues. Trimming shortened V by 6 bases and J by 3 bases, and 5 bases separated the two germline ends. The V gene's germline CDR1 is MNHEY and CDR2 SVGAGI. As DNA, the CDR3 is TGTGCCAGCAGGAGGGACACTGAAGCTTTCTTT. It codes for CASRRDTEAFF.

In its sample, this clone was seen a few times. V and J are TRBV6-5 and TRBJ1-1; the D gene is possibly TRBD1 (5 bases). The germline V gene has CDR1 MNHEY and CDR2 SVGAGI. The V and J ends lost 3 bases and 4 bases respectively, with 12 bases between them. This CDR3 has 14 amino acids. CDR3 protein: CASSYSREGTEAFF. In DNA, the CDR3 is TGTGCCAGCAGTTATAGCAGGGAGGGCACTGAAGCTTTCTTT.

V gene TRBV18 combines with J gene TRBJ2-5, with 11 bases fitting TRBD2. Per the germline V gene, CDR1 is KGHSH and CDR2 is LQKENI. The CDR3 consists of 14 residues. V dropped 3 bases and J dropped 4; count of bases not matched to a gene: 1. The DNA of the CDR3 is TGTGCCAGCTCACCGGGGACTAGCGGAGAGACCCAGTACTTC. It codes for CASSPGTSGETQYF. Full variable domain (remainder filled in from reference TRBV18 and TRBJ2-5): NAGVMQNPRHLVRRRGQEARLRCSPMKGHSHVYWYRQLPEEGLKFMVYLQKENIIDESGMPKERFSAEFPKEGPSILRIQQVVRGDSAAYFCASSPGTSGETQYFGPGTRLLVL.

The rearrangement links TRBV28 to TRBJ1-5; D call uncertain. V was cut by 5 bases and J by 1 base, with 15 bases left in between. CDR1 is MDHEN and CDR2 is SYDVKM in the germline V gene. The CDR3 has 16 residues. CDR3 sequence (DNA): TGTGCCAGCAGTCCCACGGGAAATGGGAGCAATCAGCCCCAGCATTTT. Amino acid sequence: CASSPTGNGSNQPQHF.

V and J are TRBV19 and TRBJ1-6; the D is unclear. This CDR3 is 15 amino acids long. CDR1 is LNHDA and CDR2 is SQIVND in the germline V gene (reference sequence). V was pared by 1 base and J by 3 bases, with 7 bases between. The CDR3 sequence is CASSIGGNYNSPLHF. For the CDR3, the DNA is TGTGCCAGTAGTATAGGAGGCAACTATAATTCACCCCTCCACTTT.

J is TRBJ1-6 and V is TRBV27; D uncertain. CDR1 MNHEY and CDR2 SMNVEV come from the germline V gene (reference sequence). V gave up 6 bases and J gave up 0 bases, with 12 bases separating them. This CDR3 has 16 residues. CDR3 residues: CASSADHSSYNSPLHF. The DNA for the CDR3 is TGTGCCAGCAGCGCTGACCACAGCTCCTATAATTCACCCCTCCACTTT.

The chain carries TRBV5-1 and TRBJ2-3; TRBD2 agrees at 8 bases. V trimming: 5 bases; J trimming: 6 bases; junction bases outside the gene matches: 8. The CDR3 consists of 14 residues. CDR1 and CDR2 (germline): SGHRS, YFSETQ. CDR3 residues: CASRSTSGADTQYF. The CDR3 bases are TGCGCCAGCAGAAGCACTAGCGGTGCGGATACGCAGTATTTT.

The rearrangement uses TRBV19 and TRBJ2-7, with 8 bases fitting TRBD1. Germline V gene lookup returns CDR1 LNHDA and CDR2 SQIVND (reference sequence). V lost 5 bases, J lost 0 bases, and 3 bases stayed unmatched. The CDR3 has 14 residues. Here the CDR3 DNA reads TGTGCCAGTAGTGCTGGACAGGGCTCCTACGAGCAGTACTTC. Amino acids: CASSAGQGSYEQYF.

CDR3 nucleotides: TGTGCCAGCAGCCCTAGCGGCCAGGGCTCCTACGAGCAGTACTTC. It specifies CASSPSGQGSYEQYF. The chain links TRBV28 to TRBJ2-7, with 7 bases fitting TRBD2. With V trimmed by 6 bases and J by 0 bases, 8 bases remained unmatched. The CDR3 loop spans 15 amino acids. Germline CDR1 reads MDHEN; CDR2 reads SYDVKM.

This clone is a singleton in its sample. The gene calls are TRBV10-3 and TRBJ2-2, with D unresolved. Between the trimmed V and J ends, which lost 4 bases and 2 bases, there was a span of 17 bases. This CDR3 is built from 17 residues. The V gene's germline CDR1 is ENHRY and CDR2 SYGVKD. This CDR3 is CAISANLGPGNTGELFF. The CDR3 DNA reads as TGTGCCATCAGTGCGAACTTGGGCCCCGGCAACACCGGGGAGCTGTTTTTT.

The chain links TRBV4-1 to TRBJ2-7, with a possible D match to TRBD1 (6 bases). This CDR3 is built from 17 residues. V was clipped by 1 base and J by 4 bases, with 20 bases between them. From germline, CDR1 is MGHRA and CDR2 YSYEKL. The CDR3 DNA follows: TGCGCCAGCAGCCAAGGCGCATGGCAGGGGCGCGGGTACGAGCAGTACTTC. Its protein product is CASSQGAWQGRGYEQYF.

This sequence joins TRBV21-1 and TRBJ2-7; the table's D call of TRBD2 was not tested on the DNA. TRBV21-1 is annotated as a pseudogene. This CDR3 has 16 residues. The CDR3 loop is CASSKAGDSSSYEQYF. Written as DNA, the CDR3 is TGTGCCAGCAGCAAAGCCGGGGATAGTAGCAGCTACGAGCAGTACTTC.

This clone was recorded only once. The V call is TRBV25-1, the J call TRBJ1-1, with 7 positions matching TRBD1. The CDR3 consists of 14 residues. Germline V lookup: CDR1 MGHDK, CDR2 SYGVNS. J lost 3 bases, V lost 5 bases, and 6 bases had no gene match. CDR3 in amino acids: CASSTGVRDTEAFF. CDR3 bases: TGTGCCAGCAGTACAGGGGTTAGAGACACTGAAGCTTTCTTT.

CDR3 sequence reads: CASSQRLAGGGELFF. Here the CDR3 DNA reads TGTGCCAGCAGCCAACGACTAGCGGGAGGCGGGGAGCTGTTTTTT. The V gene is TRBV7-3, the J gene TRBJ2-2, with 13 bases fitting TRBD2. The junction had 4 bases not matched to a gene; V was cut back by 5 bases and J by 7 bases. The V gene's germline CDR1 is SGHTA and CDR2 FQGTGA. This CDR3 contains 15 residues. Combining the CDR3 with reference TRBV7-3 and TRBJ2-2 gives the whole variable domain GAGVSQTPSNKVTEKGKYVELRCDPISGHTALYWYRQSLGQGPEFLIYFQGTGAADDSGLPNDRFFAVRPEGSVSTLKIQRTERGDSAVYLCASSQRLAGGGELFFGEGSRLTVL.

Comments on this clone: It is likely a read error, because the conserved phenylalanine at the end of the CDR3 is missing. It is unclear where the CDR3 begins or ends on the DNA, so no DNA is shown, and the CDR3 is as TCRdb lists it. The chain joins TRBV11-2 to TRBJ2-3; TRBD2 is the table's D call and was not checked against the DNA. CDR1 SGHAT and CDR2 FQNNGV come from the germline V gene. The CDR3 length equals 12 residues, ends included. CDR3 sequence reads: CASSLSGGGEDL.

The gene calls are TRBV7-8 and TRBJ1-4; no clear D gene. With 5 bases removed from V and 8 bases from J, the gap between germline ends came to 15 bases. The CDR3 contains 14 residues. The germline gives CDR1 SGHVS, CDR2 FQNEAQ. The CDR3 DNA reads TGTGCCAGCAGCCCCCGAATTATAAGCGAAAAACTGTTTTTT. It encodes CASSPRIISEKLFF.

This sequence joins TRBV28 and TRBJ2-5, with D possibly being TRBD1 (6 bases). Germline V gene sequence: CDR1 MDHEN, CDR2 SYDVKM. Trimming cost V 7 bases and J 5 bases, with 14 bases left between them. The CDR3 covers 13 residues. CDR3 DNA: TGTGCCAGCACCCTACAGGGAAGGGAGACCCAGTACTTC. It is translated as CASTLQGRETQYF.